This entry is about one T cell receptor (beta chain). The data stem from a study of blood T cell repertoires in COVID-19. At the level of the study: Spain, Italy and the United States supplied samples that represented acute and convalescent COVID-19.

V was cut by 5 bases and J by 7 bases, with 17 bases left in between. The CDR3 totals 14 residues. Germline values: CDR1 SGHVS, CDR2 FQNEAQ. Authors' analysis steps: Reference gene primer amplification gave nucleated cell count estimates. Assay used: immunoSEQ multiplex PCR; TCRdb lists only in-frame clones, some missing. The V and J calls and clone size come from that table; D and trimming were worked out from the DNA. The sample shows a few hundred thousand clones, about 88% of them seen only once. The TCR sequence derives from a woman in her 70s with active or convalescent COVID-19. This chain connects TRBV7-8 to TRBJ1-1; D is perhaps TRBD1 (6 bases). The sequenced sample was peripheral blood. In DNA form, the CDR3 reads TGTGCCAGCAGCCCCTGGACAGCAATGGTTGAAGCTTTCTTT. Its protein is CASSPWTAMVEAFF. Full variable domain (rest looked up from reference TRBV7-8 and TRBJ1-1): GAGVSQSPRYKVAKRGQDVALRCDPISGHVSLFWYQQALGQGPEFLTYFQNEAQLDKSGLPSDRFFAERPEGSVSTLKIQRTQQEDSAVYLCASSPWTAMVEAFFGQGTRLTVV.